Each of the 16 T cell receptor beta chains below was sequenced from the same sample in a study of blood T cell repertoires in COVID-19. TCRdb keeps only in-frame clones here, not all; method: immunoSEQ multiplex PCR. The table records 390,000 or so clones, 75% to 90% of them present only once. The specimen sequenced was peripheral blood. The receptors originated from a woman younger than 45 with active or convalescent COVID-19.

Here the CDR3 DNA reads TGTGCCAGCAGTCCCATTGAGGGGGGGACTGGAAACACCATATATTTT. Its translation is CASSPIEGGTGNTIYF. This rearrangement joins TRBV27 to TRBJ1-3, with a possible D match to TRBD1 (6 bases). The CDR3 spans 16 residues. Trimming left V 5 bases short and J 2 bases short, with 16 bases between. CDR1 and CDR2 from the germline V gene are MNHEY and SMNVEV (reference sequence).

This clone came up once. This chain links TRBV5-1 with TRBJ2-2; 12 bases match TRBD2. CDR3 length: 17 residues. V gave up 4 bases and J gave up 5 bases; unmatched junction bases: 9. Per germline, CDR1 SGHRS and CDR2 YFSETQ. In nucleotides, the CDR3 is TGCGCCAGCAGCCTAGGACTAGCGGGGAGTATAACCGGGGAGCTGTTTTTT. Protein sequence: CASSLGLAGSITGELFF.

The rearrangement links TRBV18 to TRBJ1-3; no reliable D call. Trimming stripped 4 bases from V and 0 bases from J, with 7 bases between. The germline V gene has CDR1 KGHSH and CDR2 LQKENI. This CDR3 is built from 14 residues. CDR3 amino acids: CASSHGLSGNTIYF. The DNA of the CDR3 is TGTGCCAGCTCACACGGACTCTCTGGAAACACCATATATTTT.

There are a few counts of this clone. The chain carries TRBV29-1 and TRBJ1-2; no definite D call. The V end was cut by 0 bases, the J end by 9 bases, with 17 bases between. This CDR3 spans 14 amino acids. The germline gives CDR1 SQVTM, CDR2 ANQGSEA. The DNA of the CDR3 is TGCAGCGTTGAAGATCCAGGTAATGGATATCGCTACACCTTC. Translating it yields CSVEDPGNGYRYTF.

The chain couples TRBV5-1 to TRBJ2-2; 9 positions agree with TRBD2. Germline CDR1 reads SGHRS; CDR2 reads YFSETQ. After removal of 0 bases from V and 4 bases from J, the junction contained 7 bases not matched to a gene. This CDR3 is built from 17 residues. The CDR3 DNA reads TGCGCCAGCAGCTTGGGCGGGACTAGCTCATTCACCGGGGAGCTGTTTTTT. It yields the protein CASSLGGTSSFTGELFF.

Notes on this clone: In the same sample, other DNA sequences code for this CDR3. The chain has TRBV2 and TRBJ2-1; TRBD2 aligns across 10 bases. CDR1 is SNHLY and CDR2 is FYNNEI in the germline V gene. V lost 7 bases to trimming and J lost 8 bases; unmatched junction nucleotides: 8. This CDR3 region has 14 residues. CDR3 sequence (DNA): TGTGCCAGCATTCAAGCGGGAGGGCTAGATGAGCAGTTCTTC. Its protein is CASIQAGGLDEQFF. The full variable domain, rest sourced from reference TRBV2 and TRBJ2-1, is EPEVTQTPSHQVTQMGQEVILRCVPISNHLYFYWYRQILGQKVEFLVSFYNNEISEKSEIFDDQFSVERPDGSNFTLKIRSTKLEDSAMYFCASIQAGGLDEQFFGPGTRLTVL.

This chain links TRBV5-4 with TRBJ1-4; 9 nucleotides agree with TRBD1. The CDR3 is 16 residues long. Germline V gene lookup returns CDR1 SGHNT and CDR2 YYREEE (reference sequence). The trim removed 0 bases at V and 5 bases at J, leaving 5 bases unmatched. CDR3 region: CASSLGTGVTNEKLFF. The CDR3 DNA follows: TGTGCCAGCAGCTTGGGGACAGGGGTAACAAATGAAAAACTGTTTTTT.

The rearrangement uses TRBV2 and TRBJ1-2, with a possible D match to TRBD1 (5 bases). Trimming stripped 7 bases from V and 2 bases from J, with 17 bases between. CDR1 and CDR2 (germline): SNHLY, FYNNEI. The CDR3 totals 15 residues. The CDR3 region is CASTLDNGGNYGYTF. The CDR3 nucleotides read TGTGCCAGCACCTTAGACAATGGGGGGAACTATGGCTACACCTTC.

The genes are TRBV11-2 and TRBJ2-5; no clear D. The V gene lost 1 base and the J gene lost 3 bases, with 6 bases spanning the gap. From germline, CDR1 is SGHAT and CDR2 FQNNGV. The CDR3 loop spans 13 amino acids. CDR3 in amino acids: CASSLGRKETQYF. The CDR3 bases are TGTGCCAGCAGCTTAGGCAGAAAAGAGACCCAGTACTTC.

The chain has TRBV6-1 and TRBJ2-7; 8 positions match TRBD1. The CDR3 spans 16 residues. In germline, CDR1 is MNHNS, CDR2 SASEGT. V was pared by 0 bases and J by 2 bases, with 6 bases of the junction left unmatched. CDR3 loop: CASSEARTGTTYEQYF. CDR3 coding DNA: TGTGCCAGCAGTGAAGCCAGGACAGGGACCACCTACGAGCAGTACTTC.

The gene calls are TRBV20-1 and TRBJ2-2; maybe TRBD1 (5 bases). Trimming removed 3 bases from V and 6 bases from J, with 14 bases in between. Germline values: CDR1 DFQATT, CDR2 SNEGSKA (reference sequence). The CDR3 consists of 14 residues. The CDR3 here is CSASRQGRPGELFF. The CDR3 bases are TGCAGTGCTAGTAGGCAGGGCAGGCCCGGGGAGCTGTTTTTT.

The chain recombines TRBV9 with TRBJ1-6; a possible D gene is TRBD1 (5 bases). Trimming took 3 bases from V and 6 from J, leaving 10 bases between them. CDR3 length: 14 amino acids. The V gene's germline CDR1 is SGDLS and CDR2 YYNGEE. The CDR3, as DNA: TGTGCCAGCAGCGAGGGACTGCCTAATTCACCCCTCCACTTT. Translated: CASSEGLPNSPLHF.

The chain recombines TRBV28 with TRBJ2-5; D possibly corresponds to TRBD2 (5 bases). Germline V gives CDR1 MDHEN, CDR2 SYDVKM. CDR3 length: 14 amino acids. Trimming left V 3 bases short and J 5 bases short, with 13 bases between. The CDR3 reads CASSFLAGAETQYF. In DNA form, the CDR3 reads TGTGCCAGCAGTTTCCTGGCGGGTGCGGAGACCCAGTACTTC.

This clone is deemed medium-sized. The chain employs TRBV5-8 and TRBJ2-5; no definite D call. The germline V and J ends were trimmed by 0 bases and 5 bases, with 11 bases remaining between them. Germline CDR1 and CDR2: SGHTS and YDEGEE. The CDR3 consists of 14 residues. The CDR3 nucleotides read TGTGCCAGCAGCTTGGGTAGTGTGGTTGAGACCCAGTACTTC. This encodes CASSLGSVVETQYF.

Of note for this clone: Other DNA sequences within the sample encode an identical CDR3. The chain employs TRBV11-2 and TRBJ2-1; 10 bases agree with TRBD1. The CDR3 spans 14 residues. Germline V gene data show CDR1 as SGHAT and CDR2 as FQNNGV. Trimming cost V 3 bases and J 7 bases; bases outside gene matches: 3. CDR3: CASSLGQGRNEQFF. As DNA, the CDR3 is TGTGCCAGCAGCTTGGGACAGGGGAGGAATGAGCAGTTCTTC.

This clone was seen only a few times. The chain uses TRBV29-1 and TRBJ1-2, with D tentatively TRBD1 (6 bases). Germline CDR1 reads SQVTM; CDR2 reads ANQGSEA. V was shortened by 1 base and J by 5 bases, with 14 bases between the two germline ends. The CDR3 loop spans 14 amino acids. The DNA of the CDR3 is TGCAGCGTTGAAGTGGGAGCAGGGGAATATGGCTACACCTTC. This codes for CSVEVGAGEYGYTF.